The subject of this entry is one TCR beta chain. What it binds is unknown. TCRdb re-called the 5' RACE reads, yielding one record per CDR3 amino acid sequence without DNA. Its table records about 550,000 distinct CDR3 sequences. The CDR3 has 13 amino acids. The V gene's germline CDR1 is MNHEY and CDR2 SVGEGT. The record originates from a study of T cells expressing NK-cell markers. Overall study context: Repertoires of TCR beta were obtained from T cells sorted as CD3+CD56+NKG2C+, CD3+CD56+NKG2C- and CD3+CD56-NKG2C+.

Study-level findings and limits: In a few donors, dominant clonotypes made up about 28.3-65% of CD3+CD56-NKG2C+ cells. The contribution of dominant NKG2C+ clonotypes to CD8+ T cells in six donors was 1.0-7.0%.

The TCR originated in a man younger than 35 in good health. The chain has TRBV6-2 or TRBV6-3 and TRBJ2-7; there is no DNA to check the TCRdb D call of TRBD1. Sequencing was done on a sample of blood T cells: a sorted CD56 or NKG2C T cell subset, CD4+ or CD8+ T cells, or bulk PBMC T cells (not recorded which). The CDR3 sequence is CASFAGNSYEQYF.